Presented here are 13 T cell receptor beta chains from one specimen sequenced in a study of T-cell reconstitution after alpha-beta-depleted transplantation in children. The TCRbeta library incorporated unique molecular identifiers. TCRdb redid the calling of the PCR reads with MiXCR, one entry per CDR3 protein. The sample has approximately 200,000 distinct CDR3 sequences, just over 14% seen once. Specimen: PBMCs from the stem cell graft donor, collected from the stem cell graft. These receptors came from a human donor who donated a stem cell graft to a child with acute lymphoblastic leukemia.

This clonotype showed up many times. The chain couples TRBV11-2 to TRBJ2-1, with a weak D call TRBD2 (7 bases). V gave up 0 bases and J gave up 9 bases, with 12 bases separating them. Germline CDR1 is SGHAT and CDR2 is FQNNGV. This CDR3 has 14 residues. The CDR3 here is CASSLDPGGIEQFF. The DNA of the CDR3 is TGTGCCAGCAGCTTAGACCCGGGGGGCATTGAGCAGTTCTTC.

Note on this clonotype: Possible read error: a much larger clone is one base away. The chain combines TRBV4-2 with TRBJ2-1, with D tentatively TRBD2 (6 bases). The CDR3 runs to 12 residues. Looked up from germline, CDR1 is LGHNA and CDR2 is YNFKEQ. The V gene lost 1 base and the J gene lost 10 bases, with 8 bases spanning the gap. Here the CDR3 reads CASSQAGREQFF. The CDR3, as DNA: TGTGCCAGCAGCCAAGCGGGGAGGGAGCAGTTCTTC.

This clonotype was observed a single time. Just one base apart from a much larger clone, this may be a read error. This chain uses TRBV12-3 or TRBV12-4 with TRBJ1-1; the match to TRBD1 covers 11 bases. This CDR3 contains 15 residues. The J segment lost 0 bases and the V segment lost 6 bases, leaving 3 bases of the junction unmatched. The CDR3 DNA reads as TGTGCCAGCAGGAGGGACAGGGGGGTGAACACTGAAGCTTTCTTT. Protein sequence: CASRRDRGVNTEAFF.

The CDR3 sequence is CASSPRQGLDGNEQFF. The CDR3 DNA is TGTGCCAGTAGCCCTCGTCAAGGACTAGACGGGAATGAGCAGTTCTTC. The chain recombines TRBV12-3 or TRBV12-4 with TRBJ2-1, with TRBD2 matching 7 bases. V shed 9 bases, J shed 7 bases, and the junction held 18 bases outside the gene matches. The CDR3 is 16 amino acids.

This clonotype was recorded at least ten times. This sequence joins TRBV27 and TRBJ2-2, with 11 bases that match TRBD2. The trim removed 3 bases at V and 5 bases at J, leaving 8 bases unmatched. The CDR3 totals 17 residues. Germline V lookup: CDR1 MNHEY, CDR2 SMNVEV (reference sequence). CDR3 amino acids: CASSFSKTSGKTGELFF. CDR3 bases: TGTGCCAGCAGTTTCTCTAAGACTAGCGGGAAGACCGGGGAGCTGTTTTTT.

This clonotype was picked up many times. V usage is TRBV29-1 and J usage is TRBJ1-2, with D possibly matching TRBD1 (6 bases). Germline assignment: CDR1 SQVTM and CDR2 ANQGSEA. The CDR3 runs 14 residues. Trimming took off 0 bases at V and 4 bases at J, with 12 bases between the two ends. CDR3 residues: CSVEDPSDSYGYTF. The CDR3 nucleotides are TGCAGCGTTGAAGATCCCTCGGACAGCTATGGCTACACCTTC.

This clonotype was counted at least ten times. The CDR3 DNA reads as TGTGCCAGCAGCTTGAGAGGTTGGGATCGTTATGGCTACGAGCAGTACTTC. It encodes CASSLRGWDRYGYEQYF. The V and J genes are TRBV11-3 and TRBJ2-7; D unclear. V dropped 3 bases and J dropped 3 bases, with 21 bases sitting between them. Germline CDR1 reads SGHNT; CDR2 reads YENEEA. CDR3 length equals 17 residues. Drawing the rest from reference TRBV11-3 and TRBJ2-7, the complete variable domain is EAGVVQSPRYKIIEKKQPVAFWCNPISGHNTLYWYLQNLGQGPELLIRYENEEAVDDSQLPKDRFSAERLKGVDSTLKIQPAELGDSAVYLCASSLRGWDRYGYEQYFGPGTRLTVT.

This clonotype was recorded many times. This chain links TRBV27 with TRBJ1-1, with no clear D. Germline assignment: CDR1 MNHEY and CDR2 SMNVEV (reference sequence). This CDR3 comprises 14 residues. V was cut by 6 bases and J by 2 bases, with 13 bases left in between. CDR3 sequence reads: CASSRARINTEAFF. In DNA form, the CDR3 reads TGTGCCAGCAGCCGGGCACGGATTAACACTGAAGCTTTCTTT.

This clonotype occurred many times. J is TRBJ1-1 and V is TRBV6-5; 8 bases align to TRBD1. Unmatched junction bases numbered 6, after V lost 4 bases and J lost 2 bases. The CDR3 is made up of 15 amino acids. Germline assignment: CDR1 MNHEY and CDR2 SVGAGI. In DNA form, the CDR3 reads TGTGCCAGCAGTTTCCAGGGGGCTCGTAACACTGAAGCTTTCTTT. Residues: CASSFQGARNTEAFF.

In its sample, this clonotype was seen many times. CDR3 bases: TGTGCCAGCAGCCTCCAGCGGGGAGGGGACTACGAGCAGTACTTC. Translated, it gives CASSLQRGGDYEQYF. The chain recombines TRBV4-2 with TRBJ2-7; 7 bases match TRBD2. This CDR3 spans 15 amino acids. Germline V lookup: CDR1 LGHNA, CDR2 YNFKEQ. V shed 4 bases, J shed 3 bases, and the junction held 9 bases outside the gene matches.

This clonotype was counted at least ten times. The rearrangement links TRBV7-2 to TRBJ2-1; D gene unclear. This CDR3 comprises 12 residues. CDR1 and CDR2 from the germline V gene are SGHTA and FQGNSA. V was pared by 4 bases and J by 4 bases, with 5 bases between. The CDR3 DNA reads TGTGCCAGCAGCTCCTGGTACAATGAGCAGTTCTTC. This encodes CASSSWYNEQFF.

The V call is TRBV12-3 or TRBV12-4, the J call TRBJ2-1; D might be TRBD1 or TRBD2, each matching 7 bases. Trimming cost V 8 bases and J 13 bases, with 18 bases left between them. The CDR3 is made up of 12 amino acids. The CDR3 nucleotides are TGTGCCAGCGGCTCGGCAGGGGGGGGCCAGTTCTTC. Translation: CASGSAGGGQFF.

This clonotype was counted at least ten times. The junction departs from germline at one end; a sequencing error may be responsible. This chain uses TRBV5-5 with TRBJ2-2; 8 nucleotides line up with TRBD1. CDR3 size: 16 residues. Germline values: CDR1 SGHKS, CDR2 YYEKEE (reference sequence). In DNA, the CDR3 is TGTGCCAGCAGCATGGGACGGACAGGGAACTCCGGGGAGCTGTTTTTT. Translating gives CASSMGRTGNSGELFF.